The text below deals with one TCR beta chain. Per the original data handling: Cell counts per sample came from amplifying reference gene primers. Produced via immunoSEQ multiplex PCR; TCRdb's table is partial and in-frame only. Clone size and V and J calls were adopted from that table, with D and trimming inferred from the DNA. The sample yields 130,000 to 150,000 clones, roughly 81% seen once. The CDR3 extends over 16 amino acids. Germline V gene sequence: CDR1 KGHSH, CDR2 LQKENI. Trimming at V came to 3 bases and at J to 4 bases, leaving 10 bases not matched to a gene. These data belong to a study of blood T cell repertoires in COVID-19. Study in general: Researchers got acute and convalescent COVID-19 samples from the United States, Italy and Spain. Nucleic acid was either cDNA or gDNA, and it came from T cells, B-cell-depleted T cells, or PBMCs.

The source material was peripheral blood. The chain employs TRBV18 and TRBJ1-2; 8 bases agree with TRBD1. The receptor's source is a human donor with acute or convalescent COVID-19. The donor label of this sample is uncertain. This CDR3 is CASSPQIGQGPYGYTF. CDR3 sequence (DNA): TGTGCCAGCTCACCCCAGATCGGACAGGGACCCTATGGCTACACCTTC.